A single T cell receptor beta chain is shown here with its context. Its target is unknown. Each sample provided at least 5 micrograms of extracted total RNA. This record belongs to a study of blood T cells in healthy people across ages. The germline gives CDR1 MNHEY, CDR2 SMNVEV (reference sequence). This CDR3 is built from 16 residues. V gave up 0 bases and J gave up 6 bases, with 18 bases separating them. A sample-barcoded 5' primer and a J-beta primer mix were used in a second PCR of roughly 7 to 11 cycles. TCRdb re-called the 5' RACE reads through MiXCR, storing one row per CDR3 protein. The data contain around 1.5 million distinct CDR3 sequences, approximately 32% of them singletons. Overall study results and limits: Since the PBMCs were unsorted, naive and antigen-experienced cells could not be conclusively compared. Roughly linearly, TCR beta diversity per million T cells fell as age increased.

The chain is built from TRBV27 and TRBJ2-7, with D possibly TRBD1 on 8 matching bases. The sequence was obtained from a woman aged 25 to 39 in good health. Input material: blood. The CDR3 spells CASSLSITGGVGEQYF. The CDR3, as DNA: TGTGCCAGCAGTTTATCGATAACAGGGGGGGTTGGCGAGCAGTACTTC.